This T cell receptor beta chain was recorded in a study of cytomegalovirus exposure and HLA in healthy donors. CDR1 is SNHLY, CDR2 FYNNEI, per germline. This CDR3 contains 15 residues. V lost 7 bases to trimming and J lost 4 bases, with 19 bases between them. Sample share makes this clone medium-sized. Its antigen is unknown. Findings and limits, study-wide: Across HLA loci, a later analysis found differing TCR association rates, with DRB1 most and HLA-C fewest.

It was with 60 Vbeta and 13 Jbeta primers that the PCR ran. Assay: immunoSEQ multiplex PCR; the TCRdb copy retains only in-frame clones and omits some. This table has under 200,000 clones, 75% appearing once. The sequence was collected from a woman aged 50 to 65 in good health and CMV-seropositive. V and J are TRBV2 and TRBJ1-2, with D perhaps TRBD1 (6 bases). Sequencing used PBMCs. CDR3 sequence: CASTLLGQTFYGYTF. DNA of the CDR3: TGTGCCAGCACTCTTTTAGGACAGACTTTCTATGGCTACACCTTC.